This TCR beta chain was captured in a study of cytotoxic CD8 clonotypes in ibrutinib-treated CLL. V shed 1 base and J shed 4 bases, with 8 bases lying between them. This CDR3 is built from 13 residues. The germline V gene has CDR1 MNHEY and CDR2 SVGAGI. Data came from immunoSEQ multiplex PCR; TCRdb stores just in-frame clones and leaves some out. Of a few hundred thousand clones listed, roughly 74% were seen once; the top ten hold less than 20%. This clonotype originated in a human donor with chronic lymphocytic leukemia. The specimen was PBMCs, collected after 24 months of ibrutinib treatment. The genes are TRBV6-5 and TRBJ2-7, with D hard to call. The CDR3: CASSYLGNYEQYF. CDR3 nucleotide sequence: TGTGCCAGCAGTTACTTGGGAAATTACGAGCAGTACTTC.